This T cell receptor (beta chain) was sequenced in a study of monozygotic twins with inflammatory bowel disease. The study, taken as a whole, reports: Healthy twins showed more clonotype sharing with others than IBD patients, especially patients with disease activity. IBD patients carried less diverse TCRbeta repertoires (inverse Simpson) than healthy co-twins. Repertoire similarity did not separate concordant from discordant twins, possibly from limited power. The authors found no support for a single strong IBD-associated signal or clonotype.

One entry per CDR3 protein, without DNA, is what TCRdb gives after re-calling the 5' RACE reads. This table lists under 200,000 distinct CDR3 sequences. The germline gives CDR1 SGHKS, CDR2 YYEKEE (reference sequence). CDR3 length equals 15 residues. On this clonotype itself: Its antigen is as yet unknown.

The V call is TRBV5-5, the J call TRBJ1-4; TCRdb reports TRBD1, a call that lacks DNA to check it against. The origin of this receptor is a human donor with ulcerative colitis or Crohn's disease, or a healthy co-twin of an affected twin (not recorded which). Sequencing was performed on blood. CDR3 amino acids: CASSRSDRDNEKLFF. Full variable domain (rest looked up from reference TRBV5-5 and TRBJ1-4): DAGVTQSPTHLIKTRGQQVTLRCSPISGHKSVSWYQQVLGQGPQFIFQYYEKEERGRGNFPDRFSARQFPNYSSELNVNALLLGDSALYLCASSRSDRDNEKLFFGSGTQLSVL.